The 32 T cell receptor beta chains below all came from one sample that was sequenced in a study of T cells after yellow fever vaccination. TCRdb redid the calling of the 5' RACE reads with MiXCR, one entry per CDR3 protein. The data show around 360,000 distinct CDR3 sequences, roughly 12% seen once. Sequencing used PBMCs, obtained on the day of the first yellow fever vaccination. The receptor set was obtained from a young man who received the YFV17D yellow fever vaccine.

V and J are TRBV18 and TRBJ1-1; 11 bases are a match to TRBD1. This CDR3 is 16 amino acids long. Germline loops: CDR1 KGHSH, CDR2 LQKENI. With V trimmed by 0 bases and J by 3 bases, 3 bases remained unmatched. CDR3 in DNA: TGTGCCAGCTCACCACCGGACAGGGGGCGGGACACTGAAGCTTTCTTT. It specifies CASSPPDRGRDTEAFF.

This clonotype was seen only a few times. The V call is TRBV12-3 or TRBV12-4, the J call TRBJ1-1; possible D gene TRBD1, 6 bases. The CDR3 is 15 amino acids. V lost 7 bases to trimming and J lost 6 bases, with 21 bases between them. The DNA of the CDR3 is TGTGCCAGCATTCCCCGACAGGCCGGGGACCCTGAAGCTTTCTTT. Encoded protein: CASIPRQAGDPEAFF.

The V call is TRBV7-9, the J call TRBJ1-5, with 7 bases fitting TRBD1. Germline V lookup: CDR1 SEHNR, CDR2 FQNEAQ (reference sequence). Trimming cost V 5 bases and J 4 bases; bases outside gene matches: 5. The CDR3 loop spans 14 amino acids. CDR3 sequence: CASSLGQYNQPQHF. The DNA for the CDR3 is TGTGCCAGCAGCCTGGGACAGTATAATCAGCCCCAGCATTTT.

By its share, this clonotype is hyperexpanded. The gene calls are TRBV27 and TRBJ2-7, with 7 bases identical to TRBD2. Germline CDR1 MNHEY, CDR2 SMNVEV (reference sequence). The CDR3 loop spans 15 amino acids. V dropped 6 bases and J dropped 2; count of bases not matched to a gene: 10. CDR3 amino acids: CASSQWGGTPYEQYF. The CDR3, as DNA: TGTGCCAGCAGCCAATGGGGGGGTACGCCCTACGAGCAGTACTTC.

This chain joins TRBV5-1 and TRBJ2-5; no reliable D call. The V gene lost 4 bases and the J gene lost 2 bases, with 12 bases spanning the gap. Per the germline V gene, CDR1 is SGHRS and CDR2 is YFSETQ. The CDR3 is 14 residues long. Written as DNA, the CDR3 is TGCGCCAGCAGCCCGGCGGCTCCGCAAGAGACCCAGTACTTC. Translating it yields CASSPAAPQETQYF.

This clonotype has just a few counts. This chain connects TRBV20-1 to TRBJ2-1; 12 bases line up with TRBD2. V trimming: 6 bases; J trimming: 3 bases; junction bases outside the gene matches: 3. CDR1 and CDR2 from the germline V gene are DFQATT and SNEGSKA (reference sequence). The CDR3 runs to 14 residues. CDR3 nucleotides: TGCAGTGCCCCGGGACTAGCGGGCTACAATGAGCAGTTCTTC. Translating it yields CSAPGLAGYNEQFF.

V usage is TRBV27 and J usage is TRBJ2-5, with a weak D call TRBD2 (5 bases). Germline CDR1 MNHEY, CDR2 SMNVEV (reference sequence). The CDR3 loop spans 13 amino acids. V shed 3 bases and J shed 10 bases, with 15 bases lying between them. This CDR3 reads CASSFRASAGQYF. The CDR3 DNA is TGTGCCAGCAGTTTCCGGGCCTCTGCGGGCCAGTACTTC.

The V call is TRBV10-2, the J call TRBJ2-1; TRBD2 matches 8 bases. The CDR3 length is 13 residues. The germline CDR1 and CDR2 sequences are WSHSY and SAAADI. Losses at the gene ends were 10 bases for V and 7 bases for J; bases not matched to a gene: 9. The CDR3 spells CATIRGGSNEQFF. In nucleotides, the CDR3 is TGCGCCACCATACGGGGGGGCTCGAATGAGCAGTTCTTC.

This clonotype has a count of ten or more. The chain has TRBV29-1 and TRBJ2-3; D perhaps matches TRBD2 (5 bases). Germline loops: CDR1 SQVTM, CDR2 ANQGSEA. Deletions cut 3 bases from V and 2 bases from J, with 12 bases between. The CDR3 runs to 14 residues. The CDR3 reads CSVEYGGVTDTQYF. In nucleotides, the CDR3 is TGCAGCGTTGAGTACGGAGGCGTCACAGATACGCAGTATTTT.

Only a few counts were recorded for this clonotype. This rearrangement joins TRBV20-1 to TRBJ1-5, with 8 bases aligning to TRBD1. This CDR3 has 13 residues. Germline V lookup: CDR1 DFQATT, CDR2 SNEGSKA (reference sequence). Germline trimming cut 6 bases from V and 2 bases from J; bases unmatched to any gene: 3. CDR3 residues: CSAQTGGNQPQHF. The CDR3 DNA is TGCAGTGCCCAGACAGGGGGCAATCAGCCCCAGCATTTT.

This clonotype came up a few times. The CDR3: CASSPPLGTDYEQYV. The CDR3 DNA follows: TGTGCCAGCAGTCCCCCCTTAGGGACAGACTACGAGCAGTACGTC. The chain combines TRBV28 with TRBJ2-7, with TRBD1 matching 7 bases. The CDR3 has 15 amino acids. V lost 5 bases to trimming and J lost 3 bases; unmatched junction nucleotides: 10. Germline CDR1 MDHEN, CDR2 SYDVKM.

A few counts support this clonotype. The V gene is TRBV18, the J gene TRBJ2-7; TRBD1 agrees at 7 bases. The CDR3 extends over 20 amino acids. Germline CDR1 reads KGHSH; CDR2 reads LQKENI. Trimming cost V 3 bases and J 5 bases; bases outside gene matches: 25. This CDR3 is CASSPQRSKGAAGPFHEQYF. The DNA for the CDR3 is TGTGCCAGCTCACCCCAACGTTCGAAGGGGGCGGCAGGCCCCTTCCACGAGCAGTACTTC.

The V call is TRBV20-1, the J call TRBJ1-2; the D is unclear. The V gene lost 6 bases and the J gene lost 3 bases, with 11 bases spanning the gap. Per germline, CDR1 DFQATT and CDR2 SNEGSKA (reference sequence). CDR3 length equals 12 residues. CDR3 nucleotides: TGCAGTGCCCAGCGGGAGGACTATGGCTACACCTTC. It encodes CSAQREDYGYTF.

The chain links TRBV7-2 to TRBJ2-1; either TRBD1 or TRBD2 may supply D (5 bases each). In germline, CDR1 is SGHTA, CDR2 FQGNSA. Trimming shortened V by 7 bases and J by 6 bases, and 13 bases separated the two germline ends. This CDR3 contains 13 residues. In nucleotides, the CDR3 is TGTGCCAGCACCCGGGACGGAATCAATGAGCAGTTCTTC. Amino acids: CASTRDGINEQFF.

This clonotype was seen a handful of times. V usage is TRBV15 and J usage is TRBJ2-3; 10 bases are a match to TRBD1. The V segment lost 4 bases and the J segment 6 bases; nucleotides outside the gene matches: 13. From germline, CDR1 is LNHNV and CDR2 YYDKDF (reference sequence). The CDR3 totals 17 residues. CDR3 in amino acids: CATSTLPPGQGIDTQYF. The CDR3 DNA follows: TGTGCCACCAGCACACTACCTCCGGGACAGGGGATCGATACGCAGTATTTT.

The chain uses TRBV7-7 and TRBJ2-7, with D tentatively TRBD1 (6 bases). The CDR3 has 15 amino acids. The germline V gene encodes CDR1 SSHAT and CDR2 FNYEAQ (reference sequence). The CDR3 here is CASSSAGTMTYEQYV. As DNA, the CDR3 is TGTGCTAGCAGCTCGGCCGGGACAATGACCTACGAGCAGTACGTC.

This chain links TRBV5-1 with TRBJ2-5; no reliable D call. CDR1 is SGHRS and CDR2 is YFSETQ in the germline V gene. Trimming removed 4 bases from V and 3 bases from J, with 4 bases in between. The CDR3 has 11 amino acids. CDR3 in DNA: TGCGCCAGCAGCGACGAAGAGACCCAGTACTTC. It codes for CASSDEETQYF.

Many counts were recorded for this clonotype. The chain employs TRBV4-1 and TRBJ2-2, with 7 positions matching TRBD1. This CDR3 contains 15 residues. The V segment lost 6 bases and the J segment 6 bases; nucleotides outside the gene matches: 10. Germline CDR1 MGHRA, CDR2 YSYEKL. CDR3 protein: CASRRNRGPPGELFF. The CDR3 DNA sequence: TGCGCCAGCAGGAGAAACAGGGGTCCCCCCGGGGAGCTGTTTTTT.

This clonotype was seen more than once but under ten times. The rearrangement joins TRBV19 to TRBJ2-1; TRBD2 agrees at 9 bases. The trim removed 9 bases at V and 10 bases at J, leaving 10 bases unmatched. CDR3 length: 13 amino acids. Germline assignment: CDR1 LNHDA and CDR2 SQIVND (reference sequence). The CDR3 sequence: CASRAGGREEQFF. The CDR3 bases are TGTGCCAGCCGAGCGGGGGGCCGAGAAGAGCAGTTCTTC.

The gene calls are TRBV5-5 and TRBJ1-5; D is unresolved. Trimming removed 0 bases at V and 2 bases at J, with 12 bases between. The CDR3 length is 16 residues. Germline V gene sequence: CDR1 SGHKS, CDR2 YYEKEE (reference sequence). For the CDR3, the DNA is TGTGCCAGCAGCTTGGGGTGGGTTTTGGGCAATCAGCCCCAGCATTTT. Translated: CASSLGWVLGNQPQHF.

The chain is built from TRBV7-6 and TRBJ2-7; maybe TRBD1 (6 bases). Trimming took 3 bases from V and 2 from J, leaving 14 bases between them. The CDR3 runs to 15 residues. Germline lookup yields CDR1 SGHVS and CDR2 FNYEAQ. DNA of the CDR3: TGTGCCAGCAGCTTGAATCCCGACAGGACCTACGAGCAGTACTTC. This encodes CASSLNPDRTYEQYF.

The chain employs TRBV5-1 and TRBJ2-7, with a tentative D call TRBD2 (5 bases). The CDR3 totals 14 residues. Trimming shortened V by 4 bases and J by 2 bases, and 13 bases separated the two germline ends. Germline values: CDR1 SGHRS, CDR2 YFSETQ. CDR3 nucleotide sequence: TGCGCCAGCAGCGCCGGACTTGGAACCTACGAGCAGTACGTC. It encodes CASSAGLGTYEQYV.

This chain connects TRBV7-2 to TRBJ1-5; D gene ambiguous. Germline-derived CDR1 and CDR2 are SGHTA and FQGNSA. Trimming took off 1 base at V and 7 bases at J, with 8 bases between the two ends. The CDR3 consists of 13 residues. CDR3 in DNA: TGTGCCAGCAGCTTAGAAAGGGCCCAGCCCCAGCATTTT. The encoded protein is CASSLERAQPQHF.

The chain uses TRBV11-2 and TRBJ2-2; 15 nucleotides line up with TRBD2. The J segment lost 2 bases and the V segment lost 5 bases, leaving 9 bases of the junction unmatched. The germline V gene has CDR1 SGHAT and CDR2 FQNNGV. This CDR3 comprises 19 residues. CDR3 sequence: CASSRGLAGGLPNTGELFF. CDR3 coding DNA: TGTGCCAGCAGCCGAGGACTAGCGGGGGGGCTGCCTAACACCGGGGAGCTGTTTTTT.

This clonotype was observed a few times. The chain carries TRBV19 and TRBJ2-2, with D possibly being TRBD2 (5 bases). V was cut by 3 bases and J by 13 bases, with 12 bases left in between. CDR1 and CDR2 (germline): LNHDA, SQIVND (reference sequence). The CDR3 length is 12 residues. The CDR3 sequence is CASSMTRTLLFF. The CDR3 DNA reads TGTGCCAGTAGTATGACCAGGACTTTGCTGTTTTTT.

The rearrangement uses TRBV3-1 and TRBJ2-5; D ambiguous. Germline-derived CDR1 and CDR2 are LGHDT and YNNKEL (reference sequence). The V and J ends lost 1 base and 5 bases respectively, with 14 bases between them. The CDR3 totals 15 residues. CDR3: CASSQVSTTGETQYF. DNA of the CDR3: TGTGCCAGCAGCCAAGTTTCAACGACTGGGGAGACCCAGTACTTC.

The chain recombines TRBV20-1 with TRBJ1-1; D is uncertain. CDR1 is DFQATT, CDR2 SNEGSKA, per germline (reference sequence). There are 12 residues in the CDR3. Trimming pared 6 bases from V and 5 bases from J, leaving 13 bases between. The CDR3 sequence: CSAPGIVTEAFF. CDR3 bases: TGCAGTGCCCCAGGAATCGTGACTGAAGCTTTCTTT.

The rearrangement uses TRBV30 and TRBJ1-5; TRBD1 agrees at 9 bases. Trimming took 1 base from V and 9 from J; bases not matched to a gene: 7. Germline CDR1 reads GTSNPN; CDR2 reads SVGIG (reference sequence). CDR3 length: 14 residues. The CDR3 nucleotides read TGTGCCTGGAGTGCAGGGACAGGGAACCGGCCCCAGCATTTT. Its translation: CAWSAGTGNRPQHF.

This clonotype was seen many times. The chain links TRBV10-3 to TRBJ2-5; D possibly corresponds to TRBD1 (5 bases). Germline V gene data show CDR1 as ENHRY and CDR2 as SYGVKD. V dropped 6 bases and J dropped 5 bases, with 16 bases sitting between them. CDR3 length equals 14 residues. CDR3 protein: CAIRDSTNGETQYF. DNA of the CDR3: TGTGCCATCAGAGACAGTACCAACGGGGAGACCCAGTACTTC.

This chain joins TRBV9 and TRBJ2-7; D may be TRBD1 (5 bases). V was cut by 3 bases and J by 2 bases, with 15 bases left in between. This CDR3 region has 15 residues. CDR1 SGDLS and CDR2 YYNGEE come from the germline V gene. The CDR3 is CASSEAPDKTYEQYV. CDR3 nucleotide sequence: TGTGCCAGCAGCGAGGCACCGGACAAGACCTACGAGCAGTACGTC.

Only a few counts were recorded for this clonotype. This sequence joins TRBV9 and TRBJ2-2, with TRBD1 as a possible D gene (6 bases). CDR1 SGDLS and CDR2 YYNGEE come from the germline V gene. V was pared by 3 bases and J by 3 bases, with 9 bases between. The CDR3 loop spans 14 amino acids. The CDR3 loop is CASSGTGHTGELFF. The CDR3, as DNA: TGTGCCAGCAGCGGAACAGGGCACACCGGGGAGCTGTTTTTT.

This rearrangement joins TRBV6-1 to TRBJ1-2, with D possibly being TRBD1 (5 bases). The V gene's germline CDR1 is MNHNS and CDR2 SASEGT. The V end lost 3 bases, the J end lost 1 base, and 6 bases lay between the germline ends. This CDR3 spans 13 amino acids. The CDR3 DNA reads as TGTGCCAGCAGTGAGGGGGATAACTATGGCTACACCTTC. Encoded protein: CASSEGDNYGYTF.